These 30 T cell receptor beta chains were sequenced from one sample in a study of Graves' ophthalmopathy and Graves' hyperthyroidism. Using RNA transcripts, the TCR beta CDR3 regions were amplified. RT-PCR was first run with HTBI primers, then multiplex PCR in a second round. TCRdb used MiXCR to reprocess the multiplex PCR reads, holding one entry per CDR3 protein. The sample consists of about 480,000 distinct CDR3 sequences, 13% to 15% of them appearing once. Sequenced input: blood. The receptor source for this set is a woman aged 25 to 39 with Graves' ophthalmopathy.

This sequence joins TRBV30 and TRBJ1-1; D possibly corresponds to TRBD1 (6 bases). Germline CDR1 and CDR2: GTSNPN and SVGIG (reference sequence). V lost 2 bases to trimming and J lost 1 base, with 17 bases between them. The CDR3 consists of 16 residues. The CDR3 DNA is TGTGCCTGGAGTCGACTACAGGGTATTCGGAACACTGAAGCTTTCTTT. Residues: CAWSRLQGIRNTEAFF. The complete variable domain, with remaining parts taken from reference TRBV30 and TRBJ1-1, reads SQTIHQWPATLVQPVGSPLSLECTVEGTSNPNLYWYRQAAGRGLQLLFYSVGIGQISSEVPQNLSASRPQDRQFILSSKKLLLSDSGFYLCAWSRLQGIRNTEAFFGQGTRLTVV.

This clonotype was detected many times. The gene calls are TRBV6-5 and TRBJ2-7; D may be TRBD1 (5 bases). Germline V lookup: CDR1 MNHEY, CDR2 SVGAGI. The CDR3 has 14 residues. V lost 4 bases and J 2 bases, leaving 12 bases between the germline ends. DNA of the CDR3: TGTGCCAGCAGTTCACAAGACAGCCCCTACGAGCAGTACTTC. Translating it yields CASSSQDSPYEQYF.

This clonotype was seen ten or more times. The chain employs TRBV12-3 or TRBV12-4 and TRBJ1-2; 7 bases align to TRBD1. The CDR3 has 14 residues. V was clipped by 5 bases and J by 5 bases; unmatched bases: 8. The CDR3 is CASSPRGTVYGYTF. The DNA for the CDR3 is TGTGCCAGCAGTCCTCGAGGGACAGTTTATGGCTACACCTTC.

This clonotype showed up many times. The chain combines TRBV30 with TRBJ1-1; D is undetermined. V gave up 4 bases and J gave up 1 base, with 19 bases separating them. CDR1 and CDR2 (germline): GTSNPN, SVGIG (reference sequence). This CDR3 is built from 16 residues. The CDR3 reads CAWTKGIAPENTEAFF. The CDR3 DNA follows: TGTGCCTGGACTAAAGGGATCGCCCCTGAGAACACTGAAGCTTTCTTT.

This clonotype occurred many times. The chain recombines TRBV6-1 with TRBJ1-5; 8 nucleotides align to TRBD1. This CDR3 has 16 residues. The germline gives CDR1 MNHNS, CDR2 SASEGT. V gave up 2 bases and J gave up 0 bases; unmatched junction bases: 3. CDR3 in amino acids: CASSERTGNSNQPQHF. For the CDR3, the DNA is TGTGCCAGCAGTGAAAGGACAGGGAATAGCAATCAGCCCCAGCATTTT.

This clonotype was seen repeatedly, ten times or more. This rearrangement joins TRBV6-1 to TRBJ2-2; 9 bases align to TRBD2. The CDR3 consists of 15 residues. V lost 6 bases to trimming and J lost 0 bases; unmatched junction nucleotides: 2. Germline CDR1 is MNHNS and CDR2 is SASEGT. CDR3 protein: CASRVAGANTGELFF. The CDR3 DNA sequence: TGTGCCAGCAGGGTAGCGGGGGCGAACACCGGGGAGCTGTTTTTT.

The chain carries TRBV29-1 and TRBJ2-5, with TRBD1 matching 10 bases. Germline CDR1 is SQVTM and CDR2 is ANQGSEA. V lost 3 bases, J lost 5 bases, and 3 bases stayed unmatched. The CDR3 contains 13 residues. The CDR3 nucleotides read TGCAGCGTTGAGAAGGGACAGGGGGAGACCCAGTACTTC. Its protein product is CSVEKGQGETQYF.

To note about this clonotype: A read error may be the cause here, since a much bigger clone is one base away. The J gene is TRBJ1-2, the V gene TRBV6-1; unclear D gene. Trimming removed 8 bases from V and 2 bases from J, with 18 bases in between. The CDR3 runs to 15 residues. Germline values: CDR1 MNHNS, CDR2 SASEGT. The DNA for the CDR3 is TGTGCCAGCCATTGGGTGCAGGTGACAAACTATGGCTACACCTTC. As protein: CASHWVQVTNYGYTF.

This clonotype occurred many times. This chain connects TRBV20-1 to TRBJ2-4; D is ambiguous. Trimming left V 8 bases short and J 0 bases short, with 8 bases between. Germline V CDR1 and CDR2: DFQATT, SNEGSKA (reference sequence). CDR3 length: 12 amino acids. The chain's CDR3 is CSTPVAKNIQYF. In DNA, the CDR3 is TGCAGTACGCCGGTAGCCAAAAACATTCAGTACTTC.

This clonotype was seen repeatedly, ten times or more. V gene TRBV2 combines with J gene TRBJ2-5, with TRBD1 as a possible D gene (6 bases). The CDR3 runs 13 residues. Trimming stripped 8 bases from V and 4 bases from J, with 14 bases between. CDR1 is SNHLY and CDR2 is FYNNEI in the germline V gene. The CDR3 sequence is CASCRDTGETQYF. In DNA form, the CDR3 reads TGTGCCAGCTGCCGGGACACCGGAGAGACCCAGTACTTC.

On this clonotype itself: A read error is possible here, since a much larger clone lies one base away. V and J are TRBV6-5 and TRBJ1-3; D is unresolved. In germline, CDR1 is MNHEY, CDR2 SVGAGI. The CDR3 runs 15 residues. The germline V and J ends were trimmed by 1 base and 6 bases, with 13 bases remaining between them. The DNA for the CDR3 is TGTGCCAGCAGTTACTGGCCGCCGCCCGAAAACACCATATATTTT. Protein product: CASSYWPPPENTIYF.

This clonotype was counted many times. This may stem from a read error, because a much larger clone lies one nucleotide away. The J gene is TRBJ1-1, the V gene TRBV15; no definite D call. The CDR3 sequence is 13 residues long. Germline CDR1 reads LNHNV; CDR2 reads YYDKDF (reference sequence). The CDR3 loop is CATSRDRSTKAFF. DNA of the CDR3: TGTGCCACCAGCAGAGATCGTAGCACTAAAGCTTTCTTT.

This clonotype occurred many times. The chain uses TRBV6-1 and TRBJ2-7; TRBD1 is a possible D gene (6 bases). V shed 1 base and J shed 5 bases, with 9 bases lying between them. Looked up from germline, CDR1 is MNHNS and CDR2 is SASEGT. The CDR3 totals 13 residues. Here the CDR3 DNA reads TGTGCCAGCAGTGAAGGACAGGCCAACGAGCAGTACTTC. This gives the protein CASSEGQANEQYF.

This clonotype occurred many times. The chain combines TRBV28 with TRBJ1-2, with TRBD1 matching over 9 bases. Germline V gene lookup returns CDR1 MDHEN and CDR2 SYDVKM. The V gene end was trimmed by 5 bases and the J gene end by 4 bases; junction bases not matched to a gene: 14. The CDR3 sequence is 17 residues long. The CDR3 here is CASSPLSGQGLGYGYTF. CDR3 DNA sequence: TGTGCCAGCAGTCCCCTCTCGGGACAGGGTCTTGGCTATGGCTACACCTTC.

This clonotype came up many times. This chain connects TRBV19 to TRBJ2-5; 10 nucleotides agree with TRBD2. V lost 4 bases to trimming and J lost 5 bases; unmatched junction nucleotides: 10. CDR1 is LNHDA, CDR2 SQIVND, per germline (reference sequence). The CDR3 consists of 16 residues. CDR3 amino acids: CASSTSGGGRMETQYF. CDR3 DNA sequence: TGTGCCAGTAGTACCAGCGGGGGGGGCCGAATGGAGACCCAGTACTTC.

At least ten counts were recorded for this clonotype. The chain couples TRBV15 to TRBJ1-1, with D unresolved. The CDR3 runs 14 residues. Germline CDR1 and CDR2: LNHNV and YYDKDF (reference sequence). The V end lost 0 bases, the J end lost 0 bases, and 5 bases lay between the germline ends. DNA for the CDR3: TGTGCCACCAGCAGAGATAGGATGAACACTGAAGCTTTCTTT. Amino acid sequence: CATSRDRMNTEAFF.

This clonotype came up once. One junction end disagrees with the germline gene, perhaps due to a read error. The V gene is TRBV7-3, the J gene TRBJ1-5; D gene uncertain. From germline, CDR1 is SGHTA and CDR2 FQGTGA. The CDR3 has 14 residues. CDR3 coding DNA: TGTGCCAGCAGCTTAGGGCAGCTCAATCGGCCCCAGCATTTT. Translated: CASSLGQLNRPQHF. The full variable domain, in which reference TRBV7-3 and TRBJ1-5 provide the parts outside the CDR3, is GAGVSQTPSNKVTEKGKYVELRCDPISGHTALYWYRQSLGQGPEFLIYFQGTGAADDSGLPNDRFFAVRPEGSVSTLKIQRTERGDSAVYLCASSLGQLNRPQHFGDGTRLSIL.

Concerning this clonotype itself: It may be a read error: a sequence one base away is much more abundant. The chain employs TRBV6-2 or TRBV6-3 and TRBJ1-2, with D possibly being TRBD1 (6 bases). CDR3 length equals 14 residues. Germline V lookup: CDR1 MNHEY, CDR2 SVGEGT. The CDR3: CSSSSYRADYGYTF. The CDR3 DNA is TGTTCCAGCAGTTCCTACAGGGCTGACTATGGCTACACCTTC.

This clonotype was recorded many times. This chain joins TRBV30 and TRBJ2-7; the D gene is possibly TRBD2 (6 bases). From germline, CDR1 is GTSNPN and CDR2 SVGIG (reference sequence). Trimming took off 2 bases at V and 0 bases at J, with 11 bases between the two ends. The CDR3 is 14 residues long. CDR3 sequence reads: CAWSPGGSSYEQYF. The CDR3 region has the DNA TGTGCCTGGAGTCCCGGGGGTAGCTCCTACGAGCAGTACTTC. Looking up the rest from reference TRBV30 and TRBJ2-7 gives the full variable domain: SQTIHQWPATLVQPVGSPLSLECTVEGTSNPNLYWYRQAAGRGLQLLFYSVGIGQISSEVPQNLSASRPQDRQFILSSKKLLLSDSGFYLCAWSPGGSSYEQYFGPGTRLTVT.

This clonotype was detected only a few times. The chain links TRBV6-1 to TRBJ1-3; D perhaps matches TRBD1 (6 bases). The CDR3 extends over 14 amino acids. V shed 5 bases and J shed 0 bases, with 8 bases lying between them. Per the germline V gene, CDR1 is MNHNS and CDR2 is SASEGT. The CDR3 here is CASSTGSSGNTIYF. CDR3 bases: TGTGCCAGCAGTACAGGGAGCTCTGGAAACACCATATATTTT.

This clonotype was counted many times. The V gene is TRBV6-1, the J gene TRBJ1-6, with a possible D match to TRBD1 (6 bases). V was shortened by 6 bases and J by 7 bases, with 10 bases between the two germline ends. Germline V gives CDR1 MNHNS, CDR2 SASEGT. This CDR3 has 13 residues. Written as DNA, the CDR3 is TGTGCCAGCAGGGAGACAGGAAATTCACCCCTCCACTTT. Translating it yields CASRETGNSPLHF.

This clonotype has a count of ten or more. The chain is built from TRBV27 and TRBJ2-4; TRBD1 might be the D (5 bases). The CDR3 spans 14 residues. Trimming cost V 5 bases and J 8 bases, with 16 bases left between them. CDR1 is MNHEY and CDR2 is SMNVEV in the germline V gene (reference sequence). The CDR3, as DNA: TGTGCCAGCAGTGGGCTCAGGGATAGGTACATTCAGTACTTC. This encodes CASSGLRDRYIQYF.

This clonotype was recorded many times. The chain has TRBV28 and TRBJ1-1; D call uncertain. The CDR3 length is 14 residues. In germline, CDR1 is MDHEN, CDR2 SYDVKM. V gave up 3 bases and J gave up 5 bases, with 13 bases separating them. The CDR3 sequence is CASSFVQATTEAFF. CDR3 nucleotide sequence: TGTGCCAGCAGTTTTGTCCAGGCAACTACTGAAGCTTTCTTT.

This chain links TRBV12-3 or TRBV12-4 with TRBJ2-7; 15 positions agree with TRBD2. Trimming removed 5 bases from V and 3 bases from J; junction bases left unmatched: 8. This CDR3 has 17 amino acids. For the CDR3, the DNA is TGTGCCAGCAGTCTAGGACTAGCGGGAGGGCCGCTCTACGAGCAGTACTTC. Its protein product is CASSLGLAGGPLYEQYF.

On this clonotype: At one of its ends the junction is not consistent with the germline gene, which may arise from a read error. CDR3 in amino acids: CVSCKTAGQANQPQHF. CDR3 sequence (DNA): TGTGTCAGCTGTAAAACAGCGGGACAGGCTAATCAGCCCCAGCATTTT. The chain carries TRBV13 and TRBJ1-5; 8 positions agree with TRBD1. CDR3 length: 16 amino acids. Germline CDR1 is PRHDT and CDR2 is FYEKMQ (reference sequence). The full variable domain, in which reference TRBV13 and TRBJ1-5 provide the parts outside the CDR3, is AAGVIQSPRHLIKEKRETATLKCYPIPRHDTVYWYQQGPGQDPQFLISFYEKMQSDKGSIPDRFSAQQFSDYHSELNMSSLELGDSALYFCVSCKTAGQANQPQHFGDGTRLSIL.

In this sample, this clonotype turned up many times. The chain recombines TRBV6-5 with TRBJ2-7; TRBD2 agrees at 9 bases. The CDR3 is 15 residues long. Losses at the gene ends were 2 bases for V and 9 bases for J; bases not matched to a gene: 11. The germline gives CDR1 MNHEY, CDR2 SVGAGI. The CDR3 loop reads CASSYSLAGSVGQYF. In nucleotides, the CDR3 is TGTGCCAGCAGTTACAGCCTAGCGGGAAGTGTGGGGCAGTACTTC.

This clonotype was detected many times. The J gene is TRBJ1-2, the V gene TRBV20-1; D possibly corresponds to TRBD1 (5 bases). The CDR3 length is 13 residues. Germline CDR1 reads DFQATT; CDR2 reads SNEGSKA (reference sequence). The V end was cut by 0 bases, the J end by 0 bases, with 5 bases between. CDR3 nucleotide sequence: TGCAGTGCTAGAGAGACAGCTAACTATGGCTACACCTTC. Its protein is CSARETANYGYTF.

This clonotype was seen ten or more times. J is TRBJ2-5 and V is TRBV14; D ambiguous. The CDR3 loop spans 13 amino acids. Per the germline V gene, CDR1 is SGHDN and CDR2 is FVKESK. Trimming took 6 bases from V and 7 from J, leaving 15 bases between them. The CDR3 DNA reads as TGTGCCAGCAGTTGGACCCAAGGTTGGACCCAGTACTTC. Amino acids: CASSWTQGWTQYF.

CDR3 nucleotide sequence: TGCGCCAGCAGCTTGTTCGGGTTCCAAGAGACCCAGTACTTC. This codes for CASSLFGFQETQYF. The genes are TRBV5-1 and TRBJ2-5; D remains unclear. The CDR3 spans 14 residues. V gave up 1 base and J gave up 1 base, with 8 bases separating them. Germline values: CDR1 SGHRS, CDR2 YFSETQ.

The chain has TRBV11-2 and TRBJ2-6; D remains ambiguous. The CDR3 extends over 17 amino acids. The germline V gene has CDR1 SGHAT and CDR2 FQNNGV. V dropped 1 base and J dropped 1 base, with 11 bases sitting between them. The CDR3 region has the DNA TGTGCCAGCAGCTTAGTTGGTGGAGCGTCTGGGGCCAACGTCCTGACTTTC. Its translation: CASSLVGGASGANVLTF. Variable domain in full (rest from reference TRBV11-2 and TRBJ2-6): EAGVAQSPRYKIIEKRQSVAFWCNPISGHATLYWYQQILGQGPKLLIQFQNNGVVDDSQLPKDRFSAERLKGVDSTLKIQPAKLEDSAVYLCASSLVGGASGANVLTFGAGSRLTVL.